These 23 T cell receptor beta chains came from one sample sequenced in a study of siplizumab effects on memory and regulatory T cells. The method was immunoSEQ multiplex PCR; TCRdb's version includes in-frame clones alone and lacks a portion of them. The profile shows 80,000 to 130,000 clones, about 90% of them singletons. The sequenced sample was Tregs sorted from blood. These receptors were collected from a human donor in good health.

The CDR3 region is CAWSVAPSLGTQAFF. CDR3 coding DNA: TGTGCCTGGAGTGTAGCCCCCAGCTTGGGCACCCAAGCTTTCTTT. The V call is TRBV30, the J call TRBJ1-1; D remains ambiguous. V gave up 0 bases and J gave up 9 bases, with 20 bases separating them. There are 15 residues in the CDR3. CDR1 is GTSNPN, CDR2 SVGIG, per germline (reference sequence).

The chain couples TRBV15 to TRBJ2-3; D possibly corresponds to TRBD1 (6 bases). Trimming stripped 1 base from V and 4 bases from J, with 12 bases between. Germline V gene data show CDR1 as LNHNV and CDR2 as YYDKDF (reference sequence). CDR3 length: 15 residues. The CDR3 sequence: CATSRGEQGSDTQYF. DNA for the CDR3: TGTGCCACCAGCAGAGGAGAACAGGGTTCAGATACGCAGTATTTT. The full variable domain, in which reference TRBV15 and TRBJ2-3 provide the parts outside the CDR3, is DAMVIQNPRYQVTQFGKPVTLSCSQTLNHNVMYWYQQKSSQAPKLLFHYYDKDFNNEADTPDNFQSRRPNTSFCFLDIRSPGLGDTAMYLCATSRGEQGSDTQYFGPGTRLTVL.

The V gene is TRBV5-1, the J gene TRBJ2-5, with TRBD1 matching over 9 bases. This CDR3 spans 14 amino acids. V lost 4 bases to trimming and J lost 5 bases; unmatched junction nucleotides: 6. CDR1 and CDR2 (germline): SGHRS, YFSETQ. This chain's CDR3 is CASSRTGARETQYF. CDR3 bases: TGCGCCAGCAGCCGGACAGGGGCCCGGGAGACCCAGTACTTC.

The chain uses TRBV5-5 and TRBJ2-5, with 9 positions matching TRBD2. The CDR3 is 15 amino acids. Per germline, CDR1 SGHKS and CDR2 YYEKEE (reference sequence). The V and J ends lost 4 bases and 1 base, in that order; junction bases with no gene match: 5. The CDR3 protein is CASSRQTSGQETQYF. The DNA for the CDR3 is TGTGCCAGCAGCCGACAGACTAGCGGCCAAGAGACCCAGTACTTC.

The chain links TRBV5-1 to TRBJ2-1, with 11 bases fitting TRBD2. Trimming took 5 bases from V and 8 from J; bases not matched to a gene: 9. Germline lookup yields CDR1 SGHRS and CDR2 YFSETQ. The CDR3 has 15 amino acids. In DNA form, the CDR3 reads TGCGCCAGCAGTCCTACTAGCGGGAGAATGGATGAGCAGTTCTTC. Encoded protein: CASSPTSGRMDEQFF. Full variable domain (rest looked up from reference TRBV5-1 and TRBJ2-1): KAGVTQTPRYLIKTRGQQVTLSCSPISGHRSVSWYQQTPGQGLQFLFEYFSETQRNKGNFPGRFSGRQFSNSRSEMNVSTLELGDSALYLCASSPTSGRMDEQFFGPGTRLTVL.

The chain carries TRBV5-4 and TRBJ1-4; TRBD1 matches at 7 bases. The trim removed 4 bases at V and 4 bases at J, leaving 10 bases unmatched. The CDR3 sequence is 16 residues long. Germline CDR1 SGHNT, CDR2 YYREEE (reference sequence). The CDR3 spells CASSRGPEPHNEKLFF. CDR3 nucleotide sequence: TGTGCCAGCAGCAGGGGGCCAGAACCTCATAATGAAAAACTGTTTTTT.

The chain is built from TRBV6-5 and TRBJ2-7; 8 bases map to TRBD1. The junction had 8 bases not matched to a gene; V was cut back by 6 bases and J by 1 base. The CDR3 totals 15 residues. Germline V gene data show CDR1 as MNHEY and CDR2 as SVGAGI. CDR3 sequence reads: CASSSDRGLSYEQYF. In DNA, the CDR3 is TGTGCCAGCAGCTCCGACAGGGGCCTTTCCTACGAGCAGTACTTC.

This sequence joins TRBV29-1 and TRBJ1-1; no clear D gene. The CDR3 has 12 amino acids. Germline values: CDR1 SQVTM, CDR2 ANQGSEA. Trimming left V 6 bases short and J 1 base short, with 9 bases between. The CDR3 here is CSVSRANTEAFF. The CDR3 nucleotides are TGCAGCGTGAGTCGGGCGAACACTGAAGCTTTCTTT.

The CDR3 DNA sequence: TGTGCCAGCAGCCCTGGACTAGTAACCCTGCGCACAGATACGCAGTATTTT. Protein: CASSPGLVTLRTDTQYF. The gene calls are TRBV7-9 and TRBJ2-3; 7 bases fit TRBD2. CDR3 length: 17 amino acids. Trimming at V came to 5 bases and at J to 1 base, leaving 12 bases not matched to a gene. CDR1 and CDR2 (germline): SEHNR, FQNEAQ (reference sequence).

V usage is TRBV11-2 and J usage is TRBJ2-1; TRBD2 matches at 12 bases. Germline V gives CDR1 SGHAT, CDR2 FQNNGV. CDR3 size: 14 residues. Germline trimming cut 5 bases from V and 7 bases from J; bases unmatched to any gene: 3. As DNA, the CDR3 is TGTGCCAGCAGCCTACTAGCGGGAGGAAATGAGCAGTTCTTC. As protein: CASSLLAGGNEQFF. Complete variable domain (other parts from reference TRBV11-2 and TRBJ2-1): EAGVAQSPRYKIIEKRQSVAFWCNPISGHATLYWYQQILGQGPKLLIQFQNNGVVDDSQLPKDRFSAERLKGVDSTLKIQPAKLEDSAVYLCASSLLAGGNEQFFGPGTRLTVL.

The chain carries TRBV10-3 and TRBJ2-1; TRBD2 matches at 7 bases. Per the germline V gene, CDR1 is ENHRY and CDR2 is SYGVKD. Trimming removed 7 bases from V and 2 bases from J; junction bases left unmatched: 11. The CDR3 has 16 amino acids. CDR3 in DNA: TGTGCCATCACTACCTCGGGAGGAGGCCCCTACAATGAGCAGTTCTTC. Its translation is CAITTSGGGPYNEQFF.

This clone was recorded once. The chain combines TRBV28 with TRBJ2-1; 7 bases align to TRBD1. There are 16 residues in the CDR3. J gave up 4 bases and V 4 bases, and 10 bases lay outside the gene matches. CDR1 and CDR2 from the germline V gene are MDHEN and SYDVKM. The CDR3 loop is CASSSTGTTLYNEQFF. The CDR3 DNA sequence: TGTGCCAGCAGTTCGACAGGGACGACGCTTTACAATGAGCAGTTCTTC.

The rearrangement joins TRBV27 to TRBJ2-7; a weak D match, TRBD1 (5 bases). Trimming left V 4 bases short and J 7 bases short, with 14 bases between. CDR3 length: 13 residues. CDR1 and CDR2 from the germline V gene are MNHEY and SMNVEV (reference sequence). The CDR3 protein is CASSSSDSYEQYF. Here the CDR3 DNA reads TGTGCCAGCAGTTCTTCCGACAGTTATGAGCAGTACTTC.

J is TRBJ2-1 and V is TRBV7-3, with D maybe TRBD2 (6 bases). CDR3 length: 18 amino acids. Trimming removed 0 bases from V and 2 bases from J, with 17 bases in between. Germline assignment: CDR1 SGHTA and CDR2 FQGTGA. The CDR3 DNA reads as TGTGCCAGCAGCTTAACGCCGGGACTCCGATACGCCTACAATGAGCAGTTCTTC. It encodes CASSLTPGLRYAYNEQFF.

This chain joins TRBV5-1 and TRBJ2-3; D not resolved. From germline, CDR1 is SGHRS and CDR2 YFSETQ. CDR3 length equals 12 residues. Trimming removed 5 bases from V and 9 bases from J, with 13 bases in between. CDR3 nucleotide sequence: TGCGCCAGCAGAGCCACTCCGGCCACGCAGTATTTT. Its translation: CASRATPATQYF.

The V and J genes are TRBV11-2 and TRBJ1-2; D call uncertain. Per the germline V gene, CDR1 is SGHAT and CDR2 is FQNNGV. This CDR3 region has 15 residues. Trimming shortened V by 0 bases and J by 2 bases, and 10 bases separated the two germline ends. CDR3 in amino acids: CASSLDLAENYGYTF. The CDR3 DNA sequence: TGTGCCAGCAGCTTAGATTTAGCAGAGAACTATGGCTACACCTTC. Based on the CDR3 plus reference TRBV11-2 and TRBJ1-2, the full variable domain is EAGVAQSPRYKIIEKRQSVAFWCNPISGHATLYWYQQILGQGPKLLIQFQNNGVVDDSQLPKDRFSAERLKGVDSTLKIQPAKLEDSAVYLCASSLDLAENYGYTFGSGTRLTVV.

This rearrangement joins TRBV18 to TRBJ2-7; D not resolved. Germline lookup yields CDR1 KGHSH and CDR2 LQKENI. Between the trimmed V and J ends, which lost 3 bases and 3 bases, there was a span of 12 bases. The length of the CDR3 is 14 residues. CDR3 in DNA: TGTGCCAGCTCACCTGACACCCGAAGCTACGAGCAGTACTTC. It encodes CASSPDTRSYEQYF.

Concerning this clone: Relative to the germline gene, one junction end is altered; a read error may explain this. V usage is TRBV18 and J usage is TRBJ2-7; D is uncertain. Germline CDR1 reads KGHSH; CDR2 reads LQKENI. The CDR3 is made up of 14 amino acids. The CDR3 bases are TGTACCAGCTCACCACTCCTAGACTCCTACGAGCAGTACTTC. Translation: CTSSPLLDSYEQYF.

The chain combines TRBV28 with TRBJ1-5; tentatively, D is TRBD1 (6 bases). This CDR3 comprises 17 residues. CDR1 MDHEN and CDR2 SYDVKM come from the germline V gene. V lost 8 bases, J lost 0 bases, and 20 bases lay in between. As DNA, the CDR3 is TGTGCCAGCGGGCGGCAGGGGAACCTGTATAGCAATCAGCCCCAGCATTTT. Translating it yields CASGRQGNLYSNQPQHF.

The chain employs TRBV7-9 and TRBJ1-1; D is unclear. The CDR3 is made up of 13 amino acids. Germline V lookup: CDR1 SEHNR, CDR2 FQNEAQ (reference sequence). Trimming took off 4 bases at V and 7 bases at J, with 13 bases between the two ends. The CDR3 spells CASSSQVGREAFF. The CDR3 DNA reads TGTGCCAGCAGCTCCCAGGTTGGCCGTGAAGCTTTCTTT.

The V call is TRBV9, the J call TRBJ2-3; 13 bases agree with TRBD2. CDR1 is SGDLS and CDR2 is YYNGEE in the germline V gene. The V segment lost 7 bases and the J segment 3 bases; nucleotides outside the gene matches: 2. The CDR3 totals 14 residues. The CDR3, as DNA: TGTGCCAGCGGACTAGCGGGAGTTACAGATACGCAGTATTTT. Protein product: CASGLAGVTDTQYF.

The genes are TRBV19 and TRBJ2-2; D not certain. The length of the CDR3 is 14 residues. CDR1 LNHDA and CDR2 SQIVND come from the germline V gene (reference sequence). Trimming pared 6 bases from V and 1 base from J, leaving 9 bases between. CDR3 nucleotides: TGTGCCAGTAGAACCCACGAGAACACCGGGGAGCTGTTTTTT. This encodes CASRTHENTGELFF. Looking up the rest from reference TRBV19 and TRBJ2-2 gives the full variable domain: DGGITQSPKYLFRKEGQNVTLSCEQNLNHDAMYWYRQDPGQGLRLIYYSQIVNDFQKGDIAEGYSVSREKKESFPLTVTSAQKNPTAFYLCASRTHENTGELFFGEGSRLTVL.

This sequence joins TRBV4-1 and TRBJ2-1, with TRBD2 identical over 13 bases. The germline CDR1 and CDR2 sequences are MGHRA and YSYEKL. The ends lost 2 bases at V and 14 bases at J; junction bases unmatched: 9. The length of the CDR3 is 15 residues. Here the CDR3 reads CASSQLGTSGKIEFF. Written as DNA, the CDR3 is TGCGCCAGCAGCCAATTAGGGACTAGCGGGAAGATAGAGTTCTTC.